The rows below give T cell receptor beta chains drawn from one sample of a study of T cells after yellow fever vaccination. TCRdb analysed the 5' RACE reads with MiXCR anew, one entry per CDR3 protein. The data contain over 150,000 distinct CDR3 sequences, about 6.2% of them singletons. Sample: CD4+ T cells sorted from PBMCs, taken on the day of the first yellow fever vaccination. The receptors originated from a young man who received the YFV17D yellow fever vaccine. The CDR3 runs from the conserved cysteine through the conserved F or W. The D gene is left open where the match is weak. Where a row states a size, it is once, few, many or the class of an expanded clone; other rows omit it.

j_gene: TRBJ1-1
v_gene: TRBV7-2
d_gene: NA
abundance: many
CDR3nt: TGTGCCAGCAGCCCTCAACAGTTCACTGAAGCTTTCTTT
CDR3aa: CASSPQQFTEAFF

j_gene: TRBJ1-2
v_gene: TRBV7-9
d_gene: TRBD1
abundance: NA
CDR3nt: TGTGCCAGCAGCTTTGGGACAGGGAAGTATGGCTACACCTTC
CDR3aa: CASSFGTGKYGYTF

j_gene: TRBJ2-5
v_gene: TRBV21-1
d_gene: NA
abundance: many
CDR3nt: TGTGCCAGCAGCAAATTGAGGGGAGCGGGGGCTCAAGAGACCCAGTACTTC
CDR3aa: CASSKLRGAGAQETQYF

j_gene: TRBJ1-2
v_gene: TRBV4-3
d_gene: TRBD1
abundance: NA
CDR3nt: TGCGCCAGCAGCCTCACAGGGACAGGGGACTATGGCTACACCTTC
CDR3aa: CASSLTGTGDYGYTF

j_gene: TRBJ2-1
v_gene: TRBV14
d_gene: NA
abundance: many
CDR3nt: TGTGCCAGCAGCCCCGGGCTGAGCGGTTCCTACAATGAGCAGTTCTTC
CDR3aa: CASSPGLSGSYNEQFF

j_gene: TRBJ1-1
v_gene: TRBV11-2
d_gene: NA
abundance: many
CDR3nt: TGTGCCAGCAGCTTTGTTCGCCGGAACACTGAAGCTTTCTTT
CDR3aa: CASSFVRRNTEAFF

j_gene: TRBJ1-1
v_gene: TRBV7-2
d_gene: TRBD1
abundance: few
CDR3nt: TGTGCCAGCAGCCCAACCGGGACAGGGGTCCCTGAAGCTTTCTTT
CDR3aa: CASSPTGTGVPEAFF

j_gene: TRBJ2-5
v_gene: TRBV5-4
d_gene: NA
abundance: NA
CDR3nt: TGTGCCAGCAGCTTGCAGTTGGCGGAAGAGACCCAGTACTTC
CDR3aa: CASSLQLAEETQYF

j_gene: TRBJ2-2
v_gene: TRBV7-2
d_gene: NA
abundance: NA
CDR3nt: TGTGCCAGCAGCTTATCCGGGGTGGACACCGGGGAGCTGTTTTTT
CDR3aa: CASSLSGVDTGELFF

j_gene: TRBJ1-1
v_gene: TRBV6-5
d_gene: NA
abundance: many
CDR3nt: TGTGCCAGCAGTTTACTCTGGTCGAACACTGAAGCTTTCTTT
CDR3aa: CASSLLWSNTEAFF

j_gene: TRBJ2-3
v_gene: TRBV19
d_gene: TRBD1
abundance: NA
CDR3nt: TGTGCCAGTAGGGCAGGGGGCTTGACAGATACGCAGTATTTT
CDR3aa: CASRAGGLTDTQYF

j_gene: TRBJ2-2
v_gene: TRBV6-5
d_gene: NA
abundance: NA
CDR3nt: TGTGCCAGCACCGACGGATCCCCCGGGGAGCTGTTTTTT
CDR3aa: CASTDGSPGELFF

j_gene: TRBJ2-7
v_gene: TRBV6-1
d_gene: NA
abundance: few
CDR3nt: TGTGCCAGCACTCAAGCAGGGGGGGGCGAGCAGTACTTC
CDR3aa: CASTQAGGGEQYF

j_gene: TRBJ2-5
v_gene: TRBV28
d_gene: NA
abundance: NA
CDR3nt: TGTGCCATCCAGCCCCGGGGCGCAGGCGAGTACCAAGAGACCCAGTACTTC
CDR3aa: CAIQPRGAGEYQETQYF

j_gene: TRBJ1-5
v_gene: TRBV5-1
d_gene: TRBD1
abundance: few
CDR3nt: TGCGCCAGCAGCTTGGATCCGACAGGGGGTGGTCAGCCCCAGCATTTT
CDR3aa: CASSLDPTGGGQPQHF

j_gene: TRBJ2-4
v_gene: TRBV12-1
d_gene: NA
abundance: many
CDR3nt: TGTGCCAGCAGCCTCCCAGGACAGGGTACGGCTCTAGCCAAAAACATTCAGTACTTC
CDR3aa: CASSLPGQGTALAKNIQYF

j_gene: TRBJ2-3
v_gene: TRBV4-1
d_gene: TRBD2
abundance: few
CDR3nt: TGCGCCAGCAGCCCTCCCGGGTTCGGGGGGAGAGATACGCAGTATTTT
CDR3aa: CASSPPGFGGRDTQYF

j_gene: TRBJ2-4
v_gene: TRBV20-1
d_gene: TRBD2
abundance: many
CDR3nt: TGCAGTGCTAGAGATCTAGCGGGGGGTCACATTCAGTACTTC
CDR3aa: CSARDLAGGHIQYF

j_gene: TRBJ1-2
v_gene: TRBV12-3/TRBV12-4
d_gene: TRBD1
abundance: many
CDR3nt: TGTGCCAGCAGTCCGTACAGGGGGCCCGTATTAGGCTACACCTTC
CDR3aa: CASSPYRGPVLGYTF

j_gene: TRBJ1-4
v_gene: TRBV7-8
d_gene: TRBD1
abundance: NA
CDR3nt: TGTGCCAGCAGCTCCAGACAGGGTTGGGGTGAAAAACTGTTTTTT
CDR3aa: CASSSRQGWGEKLFF

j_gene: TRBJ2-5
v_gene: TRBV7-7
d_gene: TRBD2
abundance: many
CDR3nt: TGTGCTAGCAGCCTGGGCGGCGGGGGGCAAGAGACCCAGTACTTC
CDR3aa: CASSLGGGGQETQYF

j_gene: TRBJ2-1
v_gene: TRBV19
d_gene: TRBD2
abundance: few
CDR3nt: TGTGCCAGTAAGAGCGGGGGGCTGTACAATGAGCAGTTCTTC
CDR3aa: CASKSGGLYNEQFF

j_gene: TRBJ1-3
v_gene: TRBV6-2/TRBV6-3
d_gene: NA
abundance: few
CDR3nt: TGTGCCAGCAATTCCGGCTCTGGAAACACCATATATTTT
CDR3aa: CASNSGSGNTIYF

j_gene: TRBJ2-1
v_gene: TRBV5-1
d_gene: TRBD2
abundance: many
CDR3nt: TGCGCCAGCAGCATCCGGACTAGCGGGGAGTTTTACAATGAGCAGTTCTTC
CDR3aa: CASSIRTSGEFYNEQFF

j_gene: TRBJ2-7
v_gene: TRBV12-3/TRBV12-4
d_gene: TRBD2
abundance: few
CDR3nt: TGTGCCAGCAGCCCCACCCCGGGACTAGGCCCCTACGAGCAGTACTTC
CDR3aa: CASSPTPGLGPYEQYF

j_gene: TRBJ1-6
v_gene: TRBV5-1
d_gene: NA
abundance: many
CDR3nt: TGCGCCAGCAGCGAGCTCAATTCACCCCTCCACTTT
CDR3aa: CASSELNSPLHF

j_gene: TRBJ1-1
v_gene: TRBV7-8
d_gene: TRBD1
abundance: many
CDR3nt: TGTGCCAGCAGCCCAAGGGACAGGGTGAACACTGAAGCTTTCTTT
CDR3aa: CASSPRDRVNTEAFF

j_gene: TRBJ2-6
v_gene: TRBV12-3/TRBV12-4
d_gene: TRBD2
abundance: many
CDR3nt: TGTGCCAGCAACTTGGGAGGGTCTGGGGCCAACGTCCTGACTTTC
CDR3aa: CASNLGGSGANVLTF

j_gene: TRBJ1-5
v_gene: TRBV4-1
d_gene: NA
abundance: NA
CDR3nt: TGCGCCAGCAGCCAAGAGCAGCGGCAGCCCCAGCATTTT
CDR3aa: CASSQEQRQPQHF

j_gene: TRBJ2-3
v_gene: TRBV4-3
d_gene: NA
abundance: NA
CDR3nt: TGCGCCAGCAGCCATGCCCCAGGGGAGGCCGATTCAGATACGCAGTATTTT
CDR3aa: CASSHAPGEADSDTQYF

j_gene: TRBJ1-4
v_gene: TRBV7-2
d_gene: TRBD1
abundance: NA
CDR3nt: TGTGCCAGCAGCTTAGTCGCAGACAGGGATGAAAAACTGTTTTTT
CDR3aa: CASSLVADRDEKLFF

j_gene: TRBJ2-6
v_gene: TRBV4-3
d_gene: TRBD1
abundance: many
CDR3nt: TGCGCCAGCAGCCCGGGACAGGAATTCTCTGGGGCCAACGTCCTGACTTTC
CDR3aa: CASSPGQEFSGANVLTF

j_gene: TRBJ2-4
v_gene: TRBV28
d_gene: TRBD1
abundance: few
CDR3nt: TGTGCCAGCAGTCCCCGGGACAGGAACATTCAGTACTTC
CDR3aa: CASSPRDRNIQYF

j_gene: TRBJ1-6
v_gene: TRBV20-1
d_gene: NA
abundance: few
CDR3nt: TGCAGTGCCATTACCGAAAGGGCGGGTAATTCACCCCTCCACTTT
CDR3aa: CSAITERAGNSPLHF

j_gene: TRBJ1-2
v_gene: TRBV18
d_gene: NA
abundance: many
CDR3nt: TGTGCCAGCTCGTCGTCCGCAGGCACCGAGGATGGCTACACCTTC
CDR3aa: CASSSSAGTEDGYTF

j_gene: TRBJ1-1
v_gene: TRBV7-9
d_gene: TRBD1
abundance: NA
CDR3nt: TGTGCCAGCAGCCCCCGACAGGGAAAGAACACTGAAGCTTTCTTT
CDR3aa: CASSPRQGKNTEAFF

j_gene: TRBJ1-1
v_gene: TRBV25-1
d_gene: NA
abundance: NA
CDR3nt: TGTGCCAGCAGTCCGGTACTAGGACGGACAGATGAAGCTTTCTTT
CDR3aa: CASSPVLGRTDEAFF

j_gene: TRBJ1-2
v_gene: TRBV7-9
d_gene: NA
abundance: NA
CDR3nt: TGTGCCAGCAGCACTACCCCCGGGACTGTAGATGGCTACACCTTC
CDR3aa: CASSTTPGTVDGYTF

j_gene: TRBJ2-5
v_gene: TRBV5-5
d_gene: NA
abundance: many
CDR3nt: TGTGCCAGCAGCTTGGGGTTAGTCCAAGAGACCCAGTACTTC
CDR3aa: CASSLGLVQETQYF

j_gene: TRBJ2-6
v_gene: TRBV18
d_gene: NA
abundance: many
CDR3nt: TGTGCCAGCGCCCCGGTGTGGGGGGCGGTTGGGGCCAACGTCCTGACTTTC
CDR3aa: CASAPVWGAVGANVLTF

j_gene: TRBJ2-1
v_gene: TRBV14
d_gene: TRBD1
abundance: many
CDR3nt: TGTGCCAGCAGCCAAGATTTTTGGGACAGGGGACCGAATGAGCAGTTCTTC
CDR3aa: CASSQDFWDRGPNEQFF

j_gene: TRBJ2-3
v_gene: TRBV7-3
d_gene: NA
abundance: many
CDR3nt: TGTGCCAGCAGCTTGGAGCTTTTCACAGATACGCAGTATTTT
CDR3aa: CASSLELFTDTQYF

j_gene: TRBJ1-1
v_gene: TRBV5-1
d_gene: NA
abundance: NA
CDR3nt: TGCGCCAGCAGCCCAGGCACTGGGTATACTGAAGCTTTCTTT
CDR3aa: CASSPGTGYTEAFF